The 13 T cell receptor beta chains below all came from one sample that was sequenced in a study of cytomegalovirus exposure and HLA in healthy donors. Primers included in the PCR were 60 Vbeta and 13 Jbeta primers. Assay: immunoSEQ multiplex PCR; the TCRdb copy retains only in-frame clones and omits some. The data contain about 120,000 clones, 80% of them seen just once; the ten biggest clones take up 1.2%. Sequencing was carried out using PBMCs. The receptor source for this set is a female donor in good health and CMV-seronegative.

Written as DNA, the CDR3 is TGCGCCAGCAGCTTGGGGGTGGAGCAGACGGAGACCCAGTACTTC. It is translated as CASSLGVEQTETQYF. The chain couples TRBV5-1 to TRBJ2-5; D is unclear. CDR1 is SGHRS and CDR2 is YFSETQ in the germline V gene. The CDR3 totals 15 residues. Trimming removed 0 bases at V and 5 bases at J, with 14 bases between. Filled out from reference TRBV5-1 and TRBJ2-5, the complete variable domain reads KAGVTQTPRYLIKTRGQQVTLSCSPISGHRSVSWYQQTPGQGLQFLFEYFSETQRNKGNFPGRFSGRQFSNSRSEMNVSTLELGDSALYLCASSLGVEQTETQYFGPGTRLLVL.

The chain links TRBV5-1 to TRBJ2-5, with 10 bases that match TRBD2. The DNA end is a closer match to TRBJ2-7, so the J assignment may be wrong. CDR3 length: 19 amino acids. The germline gives CDR1 SGHRS, CDR2 YFSETQ. Here the CDR3 DNA reads TGCGCCAGCAGCTTGGAAACAGGGTTAGCTAGCGGGGGATCCTACGAGCAGTACTTC. This encodes CASSLETGLASGGSYEQYF.

DNA for the CDR3: TGTGCCAGCAGACGAGGGACAGGAACAACTAATGAAAAACTGTTTTTT. Translating gives CASRRGTGTTNEKLFF. The chain carries TRBV5-8 and TRBJ1-4; the match to TRBD1 covers 8 bases. The trim removed 5 bases at V and 0 bases at J, leaving 6 bases unmatched. The CDR3 has 16 residues. Germline values: CDR1 SGHTS, CDR2 YDEGEE.

This chain uses TRBV15 with TRBJ2-7, with 10 positions matching TRBD2. Germline V gives CDR1 LNHNV, CDR2 YYDKDF (reference sequence). The CDR3 loop spans 19 amino acids. After removal of 1 base from V and 4 bases from J, the junction contained 16 bases not matched to a gene. The chain's CDR3 is CATSRASSPYSGRRYEQYF. CDR3 in DNA: TGTGCCACCAGCAGAGCCTCATCCCCCTATAGCGGGAGGAGGTACGAGCAGTACTTC.

This chain joins TRBV28 and TRBJ1-2; 7 nucleotides line up with TRBD1. Losses at the gene ends were 10 bases for V and 8 bases for J; bases not matched to a gene: 13. CDR1 MDHEN and CDR2 SYDVKM come from the germline V gene. This CDR3 has 13 amino acids. This CDR3 reads CATEGASQEGYTF. The CDR3, as DNA: TGTGCCACCGAGGGGGCATCCCAGGAAGGCTACACCTTC.

This rearrangement joins TRBV5-1 to TRBJ1-1; D is possibly TRBD1 (5 bases). Trimming removed 4 bases from V and 1 base from J, with 11 bases in between. The CDR3 spans 14 residues. Germline CDR1 is SGHRS and CDR2 is YFSETQ. Here the CDR3 DNA reads TGCGCCAGCAGCCAAGGACACCAGAACACTGAAGCTTTCTTT. This sequence encodes CASSQGHQNTEAFF.

The chain couples TRBV4-1 to TRBJ1-1; TRBD1 matches 12 bases. With 0 bases clipped from V and 8 bases from J, the junction kept 10 bases outside the gene matches. The CDR3 runs 17 residues. Germline V gene data show CDR1 as MGHRA and CDR2 as YSYEKL. The CDR3 region has the DNA TGCGCCAGCAGCCAAGATCCGGGACAGGGGGCGAAGGGAGAAGCTTTCTTT. This encodes CASSQDPGQGAKGEAFF.

This clone was found a few times. The chain is built from TRBV5-5 and TRBJ1-2; D might be TRBD1 (5 bases). Germline CDR1 SGHKS, CDR2 YYEKEE (reference sequence). Trimming pared 6 bases from V and 4 bases from J, leaving 16 bases between. The CDR3 spans 14 residues. CDR3 nucleotides: TGTGCCAGCACCGGCTCGGGGGTGGGCTATGGCTACACCTTC. Its translation: CASTGSGVGYGYTF.

J is TRBJ2-2 and V is TRBV13; TRBD1 matches at 7 bases. Per the germline V gene, CDR1 is PRHDT and CDR2 is FYEKMQ (reference sequence). This CDR3 has 15 residues. With V trimmed by 5 bases and J by 5 bases, 8 bases remained unmatched. CDR3 amino acids: CASSQRGTATGELFF. CDR3 in DNA: TGTGCCAGCAGCCAGCGTGGGACAGCAACCGGGGAGCTGTTTTTT.

This clone came up once. This chain links TRBV19 with TRBJ1-6; 9 bases agree with TRBD1. The V gene's germline CDR1 is LNHDA and CDR2 SQIVND (reference sequence). The CDR3 has 16 amino acids. Trimming at V came to 6 bases and at J to 9 bases, leaving 12 bases not matched to a gene. The CDR3 region is CASSITTGTGSSPLHF. The DNA for the CDR3 is TGTGCCAGTAGCATTACTACCGGGACAGGGAGTTCACCCCTCCACTTT.

The chain uses TRBV5-4 and TRBJ2-5; perhaps TRBD2 as D (5 bases). CDR3 length: 15 residues. Germline-derived CDR1 and CDR2 are SGHNT and YYREEE (reference sequence). V lost 0 bases, J lost 6 bases, and 15 bases lay in between. This CDR3 reads CASSLVPTSEQTQYF. CDR3 nucleotides: TGTGCCAGCAGCTTGGTCCCCACTAGTGAACAGACCCAGTACTTC.

This clone was seen only a few times. The chain recombines TRBV4-1 with TRBJ1-1; D may be TRBD1 (6 bases). This CDR3 has 16 amino acids. Trimming removed 2 bases from V and 2 bases from J, with 15 bases in between. Germline CDR1 and CDR2: MGHRA and YSYEKL. CDR3 in amino acids: CASSQIPGHSNTEAFF. CDR3 DNA sequence: TGCGCCAGCAGCCAAATTCCGGGACACTCAAACACTGAAGCTTTCTTT.

This clone was recorded once. J is TRBJ2-2 and V is TRBV19; D not certain. Germline CDR1 reads LNHDA; CDR2 reads SQIVND (reference sequence). With 4 bases removed from V and 3 bases from J, the gap between germline ends came to 3 bases. The CDR3 totals 12 residues. CDR3 region: CASSRDTGELFF. For the CDR3, the DNA is TGTGCCAGTAGTAGAGACACCGGGGAGCTGTTTTTT.